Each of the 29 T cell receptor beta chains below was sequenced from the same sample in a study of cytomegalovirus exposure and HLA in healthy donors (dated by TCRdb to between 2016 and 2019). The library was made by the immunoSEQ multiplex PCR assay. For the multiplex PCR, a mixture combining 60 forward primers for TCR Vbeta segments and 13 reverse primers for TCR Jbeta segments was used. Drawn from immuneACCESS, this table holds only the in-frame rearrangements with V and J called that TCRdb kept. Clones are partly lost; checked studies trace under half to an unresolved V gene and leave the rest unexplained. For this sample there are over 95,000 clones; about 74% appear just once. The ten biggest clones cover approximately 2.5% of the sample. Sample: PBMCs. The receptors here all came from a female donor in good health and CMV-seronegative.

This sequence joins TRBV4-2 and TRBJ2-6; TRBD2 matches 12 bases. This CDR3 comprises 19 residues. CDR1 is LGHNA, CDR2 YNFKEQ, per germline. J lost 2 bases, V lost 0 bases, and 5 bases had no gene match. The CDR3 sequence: CASSQDPLAGGTGANVLTF. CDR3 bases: TGTGCCAGCAGCCAAGATCCCCTAGCGGGGGGGACTGGGGCCAACGTCCTGACTTTC.

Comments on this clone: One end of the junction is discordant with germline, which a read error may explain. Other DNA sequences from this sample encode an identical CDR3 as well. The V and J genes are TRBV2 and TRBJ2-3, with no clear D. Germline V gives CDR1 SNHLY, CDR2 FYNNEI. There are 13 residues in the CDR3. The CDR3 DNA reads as TGCGCCAGCAGTGGGCTGTCAGCAGATACGCAGTATTTT. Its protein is CASSGLSADTQYF.

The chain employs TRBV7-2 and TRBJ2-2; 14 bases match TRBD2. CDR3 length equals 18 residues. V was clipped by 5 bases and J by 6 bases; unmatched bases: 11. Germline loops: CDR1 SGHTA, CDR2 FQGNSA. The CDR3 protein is CASSGRGPTSGGAGELFF. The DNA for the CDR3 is TGTGCCAGCAGCGGCCGCGGGCCGACTAGCGGGGGGGCCGGGGAGCTGTTTTTT.

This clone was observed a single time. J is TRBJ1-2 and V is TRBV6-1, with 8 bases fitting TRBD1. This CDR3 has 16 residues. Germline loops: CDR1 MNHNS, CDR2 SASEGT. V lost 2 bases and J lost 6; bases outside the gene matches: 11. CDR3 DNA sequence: TGTGCCAGCAGTGAATCGTCAGGGGGCGCCTACGATGGCTACACCTTC. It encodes CASSESSGGAYDGYTF.

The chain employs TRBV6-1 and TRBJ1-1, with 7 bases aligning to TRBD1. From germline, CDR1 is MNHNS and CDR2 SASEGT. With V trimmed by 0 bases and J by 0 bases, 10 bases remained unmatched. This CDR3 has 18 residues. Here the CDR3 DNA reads TGTGCCAGCAGTGAAGCTGTACAGGGGTCATCCATGAACACTGAAGCTTTCTTT. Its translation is CASSEAVQGSSMNTEAFF.

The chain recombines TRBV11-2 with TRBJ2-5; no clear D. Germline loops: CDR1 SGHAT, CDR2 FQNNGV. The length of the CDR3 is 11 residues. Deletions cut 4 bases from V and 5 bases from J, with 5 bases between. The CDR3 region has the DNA TGTGCCAGCAGCTCGTATGAGACCCAGTACTTC. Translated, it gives CASSSYETQYF.

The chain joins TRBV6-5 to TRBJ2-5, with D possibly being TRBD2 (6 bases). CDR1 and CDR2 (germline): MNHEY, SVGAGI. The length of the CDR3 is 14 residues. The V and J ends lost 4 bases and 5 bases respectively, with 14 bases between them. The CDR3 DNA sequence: TGTGCCAGCAGTTTCAAATTCGGAGGGGAGACCCAGTACTTC. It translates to CASSFKFGGETQYF.

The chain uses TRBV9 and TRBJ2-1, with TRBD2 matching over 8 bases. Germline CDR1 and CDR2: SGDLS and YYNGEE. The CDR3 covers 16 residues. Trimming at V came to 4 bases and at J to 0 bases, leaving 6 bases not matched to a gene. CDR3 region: CASSTSGGRSYNEQFF. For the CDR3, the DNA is TGTGCCAGCAGCACATCGGGGGGGCGCTCCTACAATGAGCAGTTCTTC.

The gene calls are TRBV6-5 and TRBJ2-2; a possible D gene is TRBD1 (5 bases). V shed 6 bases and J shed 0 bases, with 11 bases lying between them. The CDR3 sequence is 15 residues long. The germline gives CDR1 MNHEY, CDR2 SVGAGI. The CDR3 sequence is CASRTRQTNTGELFF. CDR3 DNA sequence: TGTGCCAGCAGGACCAGACAGACGAACACCGGGGAGCTGTTTTTT.

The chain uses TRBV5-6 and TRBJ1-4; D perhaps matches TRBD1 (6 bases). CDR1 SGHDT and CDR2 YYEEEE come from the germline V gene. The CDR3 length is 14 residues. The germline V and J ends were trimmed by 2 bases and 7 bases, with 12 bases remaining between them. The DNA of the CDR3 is TGTGCCAGCAGCTTTGTAGGGGGTCTTGAAAAACTGTTTTTT. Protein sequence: CASSFVGGLEKLFF. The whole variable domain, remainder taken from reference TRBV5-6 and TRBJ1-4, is DAGVTQSPTHLIKTRGQQVTLRCSPKSGHDTVSWYQQALGQGPQFIFQYYEEEERQRGNFPDRFSGHQFPNYSSELNVNALLLGDSALYLCASSFVGGLEKLFFGSGTQLSVL.

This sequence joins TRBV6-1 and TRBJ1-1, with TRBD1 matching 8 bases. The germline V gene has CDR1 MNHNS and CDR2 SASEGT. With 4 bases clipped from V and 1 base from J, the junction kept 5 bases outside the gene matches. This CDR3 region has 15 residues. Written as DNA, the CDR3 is TGTGCCAGCAGTGCCAGGGGGCTCGGGAACACTGAAGCTTTCTTT. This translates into CASSARGLGNTEAFF.

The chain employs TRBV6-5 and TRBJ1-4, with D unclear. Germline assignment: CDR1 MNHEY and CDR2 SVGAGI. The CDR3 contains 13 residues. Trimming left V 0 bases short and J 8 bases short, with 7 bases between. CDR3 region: CASSYSYQEKLFF. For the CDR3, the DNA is TGTGCCAGCAGTTACTCGTATCAGGAAAAACTGTTTTTT.

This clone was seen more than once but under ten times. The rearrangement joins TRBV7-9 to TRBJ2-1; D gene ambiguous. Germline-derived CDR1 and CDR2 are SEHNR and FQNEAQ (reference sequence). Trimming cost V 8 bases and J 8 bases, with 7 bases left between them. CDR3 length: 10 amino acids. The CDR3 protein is CASRGHEQFF. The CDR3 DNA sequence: TGTGCCAGCCGAGGCCATGAGCAGTTCTTC.

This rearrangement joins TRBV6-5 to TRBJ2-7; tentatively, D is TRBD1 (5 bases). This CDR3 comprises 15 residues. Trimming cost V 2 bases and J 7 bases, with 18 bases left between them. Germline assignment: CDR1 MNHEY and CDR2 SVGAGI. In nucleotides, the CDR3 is TGTGCCAGCAGTTACATTTTGGGGCCACTAACTGAGCAGTACTTC. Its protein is CASSYILGPLTEQYF.

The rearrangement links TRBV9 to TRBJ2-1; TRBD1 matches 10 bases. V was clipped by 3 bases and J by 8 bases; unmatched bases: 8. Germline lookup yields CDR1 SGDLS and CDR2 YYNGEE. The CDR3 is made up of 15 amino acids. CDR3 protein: CASSETGQGWYEQFF. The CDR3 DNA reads TGTGCCAGCAGCGAAACGGGACAGGGGTGGTATGAGCAGTTCTTC.

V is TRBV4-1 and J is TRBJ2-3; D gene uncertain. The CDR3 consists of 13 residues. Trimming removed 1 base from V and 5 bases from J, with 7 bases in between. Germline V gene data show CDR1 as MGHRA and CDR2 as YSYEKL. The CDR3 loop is CASSQGPGDTQYF. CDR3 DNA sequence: TGCGCCAGCAGCCAAGGACCGGGAGATACGCAGTATTTT.

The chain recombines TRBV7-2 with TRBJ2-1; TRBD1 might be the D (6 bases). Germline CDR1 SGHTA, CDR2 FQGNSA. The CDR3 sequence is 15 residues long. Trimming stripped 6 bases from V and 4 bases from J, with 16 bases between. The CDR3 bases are TGTGCCAGCAGAAAAGCAGGGGCCCCATACAATGAGCAGTTCTTC. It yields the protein CASRKAGAPYNEQFF.

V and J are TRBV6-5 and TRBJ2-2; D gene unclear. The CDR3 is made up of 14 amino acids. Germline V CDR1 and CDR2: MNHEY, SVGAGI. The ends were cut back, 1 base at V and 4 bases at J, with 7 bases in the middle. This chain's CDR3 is CASSYFQLTGELFF. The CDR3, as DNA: TGTGCCAGCAGTTACTTCCAACTCACCGGGGAGCTGTTTTTT.

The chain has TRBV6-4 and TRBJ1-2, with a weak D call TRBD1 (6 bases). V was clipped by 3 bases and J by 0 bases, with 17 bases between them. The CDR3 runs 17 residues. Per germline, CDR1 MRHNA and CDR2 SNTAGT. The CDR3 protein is CASSEKEGGIPNYGYTF. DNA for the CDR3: TGTGCCAGCAGTGAAAAAGAAGGGGGAATTCCTAACTATGGCTACACCTTC.

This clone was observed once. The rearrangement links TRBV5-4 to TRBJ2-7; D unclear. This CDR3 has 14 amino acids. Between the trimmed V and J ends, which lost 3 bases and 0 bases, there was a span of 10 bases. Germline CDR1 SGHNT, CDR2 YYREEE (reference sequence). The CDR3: CASSSGLDSYEQYF. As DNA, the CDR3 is TGTGCCAGCAGCTCGGGTCTTGACTCCTACGAGCAGTACTTC.

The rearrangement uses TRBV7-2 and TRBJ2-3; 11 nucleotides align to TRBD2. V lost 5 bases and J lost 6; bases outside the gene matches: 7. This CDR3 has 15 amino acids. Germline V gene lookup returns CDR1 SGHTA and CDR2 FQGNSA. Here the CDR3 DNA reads TGTGCCAGCAGCCTAAATAGCGGGGGGGCCGATACGCAGTATTTT. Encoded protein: CASSLNSGGADTQYF.

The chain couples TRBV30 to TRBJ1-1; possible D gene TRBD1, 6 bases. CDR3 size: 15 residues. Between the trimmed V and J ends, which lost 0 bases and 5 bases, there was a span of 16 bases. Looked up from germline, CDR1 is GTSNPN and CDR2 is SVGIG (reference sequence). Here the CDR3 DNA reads TGTGCCTGGAGTGTACCCGGTCCAGGGGAGACTGAAGCTTTCTTT. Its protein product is CAWSVPGPGETEAFF.

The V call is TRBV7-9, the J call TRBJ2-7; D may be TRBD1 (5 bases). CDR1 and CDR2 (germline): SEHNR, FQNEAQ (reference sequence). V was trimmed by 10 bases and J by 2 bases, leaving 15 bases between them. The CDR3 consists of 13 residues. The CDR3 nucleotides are TGTGCCACCAAGCAGGGCCAGACCTACGAGCAGTACTTC. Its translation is CATKQGQTYEQYF.

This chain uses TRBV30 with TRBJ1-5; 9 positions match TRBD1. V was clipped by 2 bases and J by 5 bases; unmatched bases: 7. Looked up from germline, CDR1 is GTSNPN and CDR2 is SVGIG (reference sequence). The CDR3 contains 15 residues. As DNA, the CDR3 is TGTGCCTGGAGTATAACAGACAGGGGGGATCAGCCCCAGCATTTT. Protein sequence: CAWSITDRGDQPQHF.

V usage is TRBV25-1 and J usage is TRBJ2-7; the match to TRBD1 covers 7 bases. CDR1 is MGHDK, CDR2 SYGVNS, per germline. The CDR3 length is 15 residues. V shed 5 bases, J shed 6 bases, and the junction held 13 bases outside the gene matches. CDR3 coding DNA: TGTGCCAGCAGTCCCCAGGGACAGAATTTCTGCGAGCAGTACTTC. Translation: CASSPQGQNFCEQYF.

The CDR3 DNA follows: TGTGCCAGTAGCCCTTCAGCGGGGGGGAGGGAGACCCAGTACTTC. This translates into CASSPSAGGRETQYF. This rearrangement joins TRBV19 to TRBJ2-5; TRBD2 agrees at 10 bases. This CDR3 has 15 residues. From germline, CDR1 is LNHDA and CDR2 SQIVND (reference sequence). V shed 6 bases and J 5 bases; nucleotides not matched to a gene: 9.

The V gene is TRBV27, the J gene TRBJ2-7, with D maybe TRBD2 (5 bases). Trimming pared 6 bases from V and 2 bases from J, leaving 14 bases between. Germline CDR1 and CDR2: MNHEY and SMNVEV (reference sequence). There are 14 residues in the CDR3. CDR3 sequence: CASSAGRGPYEQYF. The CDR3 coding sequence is TGTGCCAGCAGCGCGGGCCGAGGGCCCTACGAGCAGTACTTC.

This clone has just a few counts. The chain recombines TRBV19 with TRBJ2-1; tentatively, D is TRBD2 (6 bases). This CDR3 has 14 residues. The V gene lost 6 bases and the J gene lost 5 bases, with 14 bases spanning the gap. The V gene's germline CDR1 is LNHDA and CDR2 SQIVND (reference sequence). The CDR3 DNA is TGTGCCAGTAGCCCCATGCGGGGTGACAATGAGCAGTTCTTC. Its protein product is CASSPMRGDNEQFF.

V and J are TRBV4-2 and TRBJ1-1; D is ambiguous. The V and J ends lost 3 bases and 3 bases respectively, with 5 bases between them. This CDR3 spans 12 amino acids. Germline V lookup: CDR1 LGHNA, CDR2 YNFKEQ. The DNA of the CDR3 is TGTGCCAGCAGCCACGGGGACACTGAAGCTTTCTTT. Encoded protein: CASSHGDTEAFF.